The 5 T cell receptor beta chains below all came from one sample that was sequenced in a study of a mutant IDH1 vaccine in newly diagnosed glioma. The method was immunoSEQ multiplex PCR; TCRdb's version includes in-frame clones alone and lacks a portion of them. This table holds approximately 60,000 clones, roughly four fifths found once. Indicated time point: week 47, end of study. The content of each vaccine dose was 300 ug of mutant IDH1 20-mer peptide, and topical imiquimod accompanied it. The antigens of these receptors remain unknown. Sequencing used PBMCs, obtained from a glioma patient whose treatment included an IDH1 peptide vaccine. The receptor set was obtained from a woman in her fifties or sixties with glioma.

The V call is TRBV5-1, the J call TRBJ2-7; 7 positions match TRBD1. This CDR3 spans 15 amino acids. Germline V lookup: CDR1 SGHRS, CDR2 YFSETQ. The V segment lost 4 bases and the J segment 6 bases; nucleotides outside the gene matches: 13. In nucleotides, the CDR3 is TGCGCCAGCAGCCTCAACGGACAAGGGGGCGCCGAGCAGTACTTC. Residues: CASSLNGQGGAEQYF.

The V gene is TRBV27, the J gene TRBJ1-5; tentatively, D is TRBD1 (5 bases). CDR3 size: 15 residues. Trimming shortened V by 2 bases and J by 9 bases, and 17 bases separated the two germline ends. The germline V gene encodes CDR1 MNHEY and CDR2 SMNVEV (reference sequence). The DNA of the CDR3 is TGTGCCAGCAGTTTAGGGATGAACAACGGGGGGCCCCAGCATTTT. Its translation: CASSLGMNNGGPQHF.

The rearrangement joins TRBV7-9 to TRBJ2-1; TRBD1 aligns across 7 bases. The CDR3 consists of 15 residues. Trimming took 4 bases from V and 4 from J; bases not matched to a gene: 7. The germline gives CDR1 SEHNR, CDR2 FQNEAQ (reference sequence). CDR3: CASSSDREGYNEQFF. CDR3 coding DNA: TGTGCCAGCAGCTCAGACAGGGAAGGATACAATGAGCAGTTCTTC.

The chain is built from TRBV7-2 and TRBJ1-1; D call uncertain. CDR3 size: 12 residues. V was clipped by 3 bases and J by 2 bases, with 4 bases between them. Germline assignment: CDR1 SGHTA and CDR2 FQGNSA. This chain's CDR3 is CASSFGNTEAFF. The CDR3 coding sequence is TGTGCCAGCAGCTTCGGAAACACTGAAGCTTTCTTT.

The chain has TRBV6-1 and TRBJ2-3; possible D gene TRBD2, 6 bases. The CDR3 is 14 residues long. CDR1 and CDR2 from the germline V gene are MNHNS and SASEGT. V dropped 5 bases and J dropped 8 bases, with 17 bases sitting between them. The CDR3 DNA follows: TGTGCCAGCAGTTCCGGGGGAAACGGGGTTACGCAGTATTTT. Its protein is CASSSGGNGVTQYF.